This TCR beta chain is from a study of cytomegalovirus exposure and HLA in healthy donors. Findings and caveats of the study: The TCR clusters that emerged in the first cohort tended, a later analysis found, to co-occur in the approximately 110 validation repertoires.

This CDR3 region has 14 residues. The V gene's germline CDR1 is LGHNA and CDR2 YNFKEQ. The V and J ends lost 2 bases and 5 bases respectively, with 13 bases between them. This clone appeared a single time. As yet, its antigen is unknown. These donors were members of the 120-subject validation cohort, a group separate from the roughly 700-subject first cohort. TCRdb's table, derived via immunoSEQ multiplex PCR, lists solely in-frame clones and lacks some. The sample records about 360,000 clones, roughly 89% being singletons. The receptor was derived from a woman aged 18-30 years in good health and CMV-seronegative. Sequencing was carried out using PBMCs. V and J are TRBV4-2 and TRBJ2-7, with a possible D match to TRBD1 (5 bases). The CDR3 reads CASSQMGRANEQYF. The CDR3 DNA sequence: TGTGCCAGCAGCCAAATGGGCAGGGCCAACGAGCAGTACTTC.